This T cell receptor (beta chain) was retrieved from a study of blood T cell repertoires in COVID-19. For the study at large: Italy, Spain and the United States were the sources of the convalescent and acute COVID-19 samples. T cells, B-cell-depleted T cells, or PBMCs supplied cDNA or gDNA.

This table comes from immunoSEQ multiplex PCR, and its TCRdb copy is limited to in-frame clones, with some not included. Here the sample spans around 100,000 clones, around 87% being singletons. The CDR3 is 13 amino acids. The V end lost 4 bases, the J end lost 4 bases, and 10 bases lay between the germline ends. Germline loops: CDR1 LNHDA, CDR2 SQIVND (reference sequence). The chain joins TRBV19 to TRBJ1-1; TRBD1 might be the D (5 bases). Input material: peripheral blood. The receptor comes from a woman in her forties or fifties with COVID-19, enrolled during active disease. The CDR3 here is CASSTTGGTEAFF. The CDR3 DNA sequence: TGTGCCAGTAGTACGACGGGGGGCACTGAAGCTTTCTTT.